The 31 T cell receptor beta chains reported below all come from one sample, sequenced in a study of blood T cell repertoires in COVID-19. Sequencing was performed with immunoSEQ multiplex PCR; in TCRdb, only in-frame clones are kept and a portion is missing. The sample holds a few hundred thousand clones, almost 90% seen once. Sequenced input: PBMCs or T cells enriched from blood (not recorded which). These receptors were taken from a woman aged 18-35 years with acute COVID-19.

The chain links TRBV24-1 to TRBJ2-1; D gene ambiguous. V dropped 2 bases and J dropped 9 bases, with 10 bases sitting between them. The CDR3 contains 13 residues. CDR1 is KGHDR and CDR2 is SFDVKD in the germline V gene. The CDR3, as DNA: TGTGCCACCAGTGATTATTTAGTAGCTGAGCAGTTCTTC. Amino acids: CATSDYLVAEQFF.

This chain joins TRBV6-4 and TRBJ2-2; possible D gene TRBD1, 6 bases. The germline gives CDR1 MRHNA, CDR2 SNTAGT. This CDR3 contains 19 residues. V shed 6 bases and J shed 0 bases, with 23 bases lying between them. This CDR3 is CASSAHRTGYNANTGELFF. CDR3 sequence (DNA): TGTGCCAGCAGCGCCCATCGCACAGGGTACAACGCGAACACCGGGGAGCTGTTTTTT.

In DNA, the CDR3 is TGTGCCAGCCGTACGACAGCCGAGACCCAGTACTTC. It is translated as CASRTTAETQYF. The chain links TRBV7-9 to TRBJ2-5; weak D call: TRBD1 (5 bases). Per the germline V gene, CDR1 is SEHNR and CDR2 is FQNEAQ (reference sequence). V shed 8 bases and J shed 5 bases, with 12 bases lying between them. CDR3 length: 12 residues.

The chain carries TRBV12-3 or TRBV12-4 and TRBJ2-7; D unclear. The CDR3 sequence is 12 residues long. Trimming shortened V by 5 bases and J by 6 bases, and 11 bases separated the two germline ends. CDR3 DNA sequence: TGTGCCAGCAGTATCGGAAACAGCGAGCAGTACTTC. Translated: CASSIGNSEQYF.

The CDR3 DNA reads TGTGCCAGCAGCTTAGAGCGGATGAACACTGAAGCTTTCTTT. Its protein is CASSLERMNTEAFF. This chain connects TRBV7-9 to TRBJ1-1; D unresolved. V lost 1 base and J lost 0, with 6 bases in between. Per germline, CDR1 SEHNR and CDR2 FQNEAQ (reference sequence). CDR3 length: 14 amino acids.

About this clone: Other DNA sequences in the sample encode the same CDR3. V and J are TRBV12-3 or TRBV12-4 and TRBJ2-7, with D possibly matching TRBD2 (5 bases). The CDR3 has 13 amino acids. Trimming shortened V by 6 bases and J by 0 bases, and 9 bases separated the two germline ends. In nucleotides, the CDR3 is TGTGCCAGCAGGAACCGGGGCTCCTACGAGCAGTACTTC. Translated, it gives CASRNRGSYEQYF.

The V call is TRBV16, the J call TRBJ2-7; D possibly corresponds to TRBD1 (6 bases). The CDR3 loop spans 14 amino acids. Per the germline V gene, CDR1 is KGHSY and CDR2 is FQNENV. V lost 4 bases and J 2 bases, leaving 12 bases between the germline ends. As DNA, the CDR3 is TGTGCCAGCAGCCCTCCACAGGGAGCCTACGAGCAGTACTTC. Translated: CASSPPQGAYEQYF.

J is TRBJ1-3 and V is TRBV28; D is perhaps TRBD1 (6 bases). This CDR3 has 18 residues. Trimming stripped 5 bases from V and 1 base from J, with 21 bases between. In germline, CDR1 is MDHEN, CDR2 SYDVKM. CDR3 bases: TGTGCCAGCAGTCCCGCCCGCGGGGGCAGGTTTTCTGGAAACACCATATATTTT. Translation gives CASSPARGGRFSGNTIYF.

This rearrangement joins TRBV29-1 to TRBJ1-1; TRBD1 might be the D (6 bases). V lost 3 bases to trimming and J lost 0 bases, with 8 bases between them. CDR1 and CDR2 (germline): SQVTM, ANQGSEA. This CDR3 is 13 amino acids long. CDR3 coding DNA: TGCAGCGTTGACAGGGGCATGAACACTGAAGCTTTCTTT. Its translation: CSVDRGMNTEAFF. Drawing the rest from reference TRBV29-1 and TRBJ1-1, the complete variable domain is SAVISQKPSRDICQRGTSLTIQCQVDSQVTMMFWYRQQPGQSLTLIATANQGSEATYESGFVIDKFPISRPNLTFSTLTVSNMSPEDSSIYLCSVDRGMNTEAFFGQGTRLTVV.

This chain connects TRBV6-5 to TRBJ1-6; TRBD1 aligns across 9 bases. J gave up 5 bases and V 6 bases, and 5 bases lay outside the gene matches. CDR3 length equals 15 residues. Germline-derived CDR1 and CDR2 are MNHEY and SVGAGI. As DNA, the CDR3 is TGTGCCAGCAGGCCCGACAGGGGGAATAATTCACCCCTCCACTTT. As protein: CASRPDRGNNSPLHF.

V and J are TRBV12-3 or TRBV12-4 and TRBJ2-7; TRBD1 is a possible D gene (5 bases). V lost 5 bases and J lost 4, with 12 bases in between. CDR3 length: 13 residues. In nucleotides, the CDR3 is TGTGCCAGCAGTCCCCTGGCAGGGTACGAGCAGTACTTC. Translation gives CASSPLAGYEQYF.

This chain joins TRBV9 and TRBJ1-4; no clear D gene. From germline, CDR1 is SGDLS and CDR2 YYNGEE. V was pared by 0 bases and J by 4 bases, with 10 bases between. The CDR3 extends over 15 amino acids. CDR3 bases: TGTGCCAGCAGCGTAGCCGGAGGGAATAATGAAAAACTGTTTTTT. This encodes CASSVAGGNNEKLFF. Using reference TRBV9 and TRBJ1-4 for the parts outside the CDR3, the full variable domain is DSGVTQTPKHLITATGQRVTLRCSPRSGDLSVYWYQQSLDQGLQFLIQYYNGEERAKGNILERFSAQQFPDLHSELNLSSLELGDSALYFCASSVAGGNNEKLFFGSGTQLSVL.

V gene TRBV6-6 combines with J gene TRBJ2-5; TRBD2 matches 7 bases. This CDR3 region has 11 residues. Germline values: CDR1 MNHNY, CDR2 SVGAGI (reference sequence). Losses at the gene ends were 10 bases for V and 7 bases for J; bases not matched to a gene: 6. As DNA, the CDR3 is TGTGCCACCCTAGCGGTGACGACCCAGTACTTC. Encoded protein: CATLAVTTQYF.

This clone has only one observation. The chain carries TRBV24-1 and TRBJ2-3; maybe TRBD2 (5 bases). From germline, CDR1 is KGHDR and CDR2 SFDVKD. The CDR3 consists of 15 residues. Trimming shortened V by 1 base and J by 3 bases, and 10 bases separated the two germline ends. The CDR3 bases are TGTGCCACCAGTGATTTCGCGGGCCCAACAGATACGCAGTATTTT. Translating gives CATSDFAGPTDTQYF.

The J gene is TRBJ1-5, the V gene TRBV7-9, with a tentative D call TRBD1 (5 bases). CDR1 and CDR2 (germline): SEHNR, FQNEAQ (reference sequence). Trimming took 2 bases from V and 4 from J, leaving 6 bases between them. The CDR3 runs 13 residues. CDR3 sequence reads: CASSLKGNQPQHF. DNA of the CDR3: TGTGCCAGCAGCTTAAAGGGGAATCAGCCCCAGCATTTT.

V is TRBV6-6 and J is TRBJ1-2; TRBD1 aligns across 9 bases. The CDR3 runs to 14 residues. Germline CDR1 MNHNY, CDR2 SVGAGI (reference sequence). The J segment lost 8 bases and the V segment lost 5 bases, leaving 9 bases of the junction unmatched. The CDR3 reads CASSKGTGWGGYTF. The DNA of the CDR3 is TGTGCCAGCAGTAAAGGGACAGGGTGGGGCGGCTACACCTTC.

CDR3 residues: CASSQSPGVLEQFF. In DNA form, the CDR3 reads TGTGCCAGCAGCCAATCCCCGGGTGTGTTGGAGCAGTTCTTC. V gene TRBV3-1 (or the pseudogene TRBV3-2) combines with J gene TRBJ2-1; D unresolved. Germline V gives CDR1 LGHDT, CDR2 YNNKEL (reference sequence). This CDR3 region has 14 residues. V lost 2 bases and J lost 10, with 15 bases in between.

The V and J genes are TRBV10-1 and TRBJ2-1, with 8 positions matching TRBD2. The germline gives CDR1 WNHNN, CDR2 SYGVQD (reference sequence). This CDR3 contains 13 residues. The junction had 4 bases not matched to a gene; V was cut back by 3 bases and J by 9 bases. The chain's CDR3 is CASSDGTRIEQFF. Here the CDR3 DNA reads TGCGCCAGCAGTGATGGGACTAGGATTGAGCAGTTCTTC.

The V and J genes are TRBV15 and TRBJ2-1, with D perhaps TRBD1 (7 bases). Germline values: CDR1 LNHNV, CDR2 YYDKDF (reference sequence). The CDR3 spans 19 residues. The V and J ends lost 0 bases and 4 bases respectively, with 22 bases between them. The CDR3 reads CATSRDSGGGPFLYNEQFF. DNA for the CDR3: TGTGCCACCAGCAGAGATAGTGGAGGGGGCCCATTCTTGTACAATGAGCAGTTCTTC.

The chain recombines TRBV27 with TRBJ2-1; 7 positions match TRBD1. The junction had 3 bases not matched to a gene; V was cut back by 6 bases and J by 7 bases. This CDR3 region has 12 residues. Per the germline V gene, CDR1 is MNHEY and CDR2 is SMNVEV (reference sequence). This chain's CDR3 is CASRSRGNEQFF. The CDR3 DNA is TGTGCCAGCAGGTCCAGGGGGAATGAGCAGTTCTTC.

The chain uses TRBV14 and TRBJ2-2, with 9 positions matching TRBD1. Losses at the gene ends were 0 bases for V and 6 bases for J; bases not matched to a gene: 8. Germline CDR1 is SGHDN and CDR2 is FVKESK. The length of the CDR3 is 17 residues. This chain's CDR3 is CASSQEDIRTGAGELFF. The DNA of the CDR3 is TGTGCCAGCAGCCAAGAAGACATAAGGACAGGGGCCGGGGAGCTGTTTTTT.

The rearrangement joins TRBV9 to TRBJ1-1; D might be TRBD1 (6 bases). V dropped 3 bases and J dropped 10 bases, with 19 bases sitting between them. Germline loops: CDR1 SGDLS, CDR2 YYNGEE. This CDR3 is 14 amino acids long. The CDR3 DNA reads as TGTGCCAGCAGCGCGGGAACAGGGCCTAGGGGAGCTTTCTTT. Translating it yields CASSAGTGPRGAFF.

The V call is TRBV9, the J call TRBJ2-7, with TRBD1 matching 7 bases. V was pared by 3 bases and J by 5 bases, with 8 bases of the junction left unmatched. The CDR3 loop spans 14 amino acids. Looked up from germline, CDR1 is SGDLS and CDR2 is YYNGEE. The CDR3 spells CASSASTGTDEQYF. In nucleotides, the CDR3 is TGTGCCAGCAGCGCTTCGACAGGGACGGACGAGCAGTACTTC.

This chain joins TRBV11-2 and TRBJ2-1, with 12 positions matching TRBD2. The V gene's germline CDR1 is SGHAT and CDR2 FQNNGV. The CDR3 totals 16 residues. With V trimmed by 7 bases and J by 0 bases, 4 bases remained unmatched. CDR3 in amino acids: CASTGTSGFSYNEQFF. DNA for the CDR3: TGTGCCAGCACCGGGACTAGCGGGTTCTCCTACAATGAGCAGTTCTTC. The entire variable domain, with the rest obtained from reference TRBV11-2 and TRBJ2-1, is as follows: EAGVAQSPRYKIIEKRQSVAFWCNPISGHATLYWYQQILGQGPKLLIQFQNNGVVDDSQLPKDRFSAERLKGVDSTLKIQPAKLEDSAVYLCASTGTSGFSYNEQFFGPGTRLTVL.

The V gene is TRBV5-1, the J gene TRBJ2-1, with 10 positions matching TRBD2. V shed 0 bases and J 8 bases; nucleotides not matched to a gene: 8. Germline CDR1 and CDR2: SGHRS and YFSETQ. The CDR3 runs to 16 residues. Here the CDR3 DNA reads TGCGCCAGCAGCTTGGTTTCTAGCGGGAGTGGAGATGAGCAGTTCTTC. It specifies CASSLVSSGSGDEQFF.

This chain joins TRBV10-1 and TRBJ1-1; TRBD1 is a possible D gene (6 bases). From germline, CDR1 is WNHNN and CDR2 SYGVQD (reference sequence). Trimming took off 3 bases at V and 3 bases at J, with 17 bases between the two ends. The CDR3 has 16 residues. The CDR3 coding sequence is TGCGCCAGCAGTGAAGGGACACCTATGCGGGACACTGAAGCTTTCTTT. It codes for CASSEGTPMRDTEAFF.

This chain joins TRBV5-1 and TRBJ1-1, with D unresolved. From germline, CDR1 is SGHRS and CDR2 YFSETQ. V was shortened by 5 bases and J by 5 bases, with 13 bases between the two germline ends. This CDR3 is 13 amino acids long. CDR3 nucleotides: TGCGCCAGCAGAGAGCGTGTCGCAACTGAAGCTTTCTTT. Translation gives CASRERVATEAFF.

The chain carries TRBV27 and TRBJ1-5, with 10 bases that match TRBD1. The CDR3 extends over 17 amino acids. The V gene's germline CDR1 is MNHEY and CDR2 SMNVEV (reference sequence). J was trimmed by 3 bases and V by 4 bases; bases with no gene match: 9. CDR3 in amino acids: CASSSHHDRGLNQPQHF. CDR3 sequence (DNA): TGTGCCAGCAGTTCCCACCATGACAGGGGGCTCAATCAGCCCCAGCATTTT.

V usage is TRBV28 and J usage is TRBJ2-1; 15 bases agree with TRBD2. V lost 3 bases and J lost 9; bases outside the gene matches: 6. The CDR3 runs to 16 residues. Germline values: CDR1 MDHEN, CDR2 SYDVKM. The CDR3 bases are TGTGCCAGCAGTTTGTCCGGGACTAGCGGGAGGTCTGAGCAGTTCTTC. Encoded protein: CASSLSGTSGRSEQFF.

The chain uses TRBV30 and TRBJ1-6; possible D gene TRBD1, 6 bases. The V gene's germline CDR1 is GTSNPN and CDR2 SVGIG (reference sequence). V lost 4 bases and J lost 11, with 24 bases in between. The CDR3 has 16 amino acids. For the CDR3, the DNA is TGTGCCTGGACCCTAGGGGGGGGCCACTGGCCGGCACCCCTCCACTTT. Its protein product is CAWTLGGGHWPAPLHF.

This rearrangement joins TRBV11-3 to TRBJ1-2; D gene ambiguous. The CDR3 is 12 amino acids. The germline V gene encodes CDR1 SGHNT and CDR2 YENEEA. Trimming stripped 1 base from V and 7 bases from J, with 7 bases between. The CDR3 protein is CASSLGGVGYTF. CDR3 in DNA: TGTGCCAGCAGCTTAGGGGGAGTTGGCTACACCTTC.